This T cell receptor beta chain stems from a study of blood T cell repertoires in COVID-19. Some clones are missing from TCRdb's copy, which holds only in-frame ones; the method was immunoSEQ multiplex PCR. Of about 150,000 clones listed, 88% are singletons. J lost 5 bases, V lost 5 bases, and 5 bases had no gene match. The germline V gene has CDR1 SGHTA and CDR2 FQGNSA. The CDR3 loop spans 15 amino acids. The material sequenced was peripheral blood. This clonotype was obtained from a woman in her 70s with acute or convalescent COVID-19. V and J are TRBV7-2 and TRBJ1-4; 10 bases line up with TRBD1. DNA for the CDR3: TGTGCCAGCAGCCCTAGACAGGGGGCAAATGAAAAACTGTTTTTT. This translates into CASSPRQGANEKLFF.